Sequencing of this T cell receptor (beta chain) was carried out in a study of neoadjuvant anti-PD-1 for oral cavity cancer. Looking at the study overall: Around day 43, patients without progression received a fourth nivolumab dose before surgery.

This clone was counted a few times. Libraries were prepared by immunoSEQ multiplex PCR; TCRdb keeps only in-frame clonotypes and omits some of them. The sample consists of over 65,000 clones, 85% of them appearing once. Documented time point: after neoadjuvant nivolumab, at surgical resection. The V end was cut by 2 bases, the J end by 0 bases, with 7 bases between. Per the germline V gene, CDR1 is GTSNPN and CDR2 is SVGIG (reference sequence). The length of the CDR3 is 13 residues. Material: PBMCs, obtained after nivolumab (anti-PD-1) treatment. The chain joins TRBV30 to TRBJ2-5; D call uncertain. The receptor was isolated from a person aged 35-79 years with oral cavity squamous cell carcinoma. CDR3 sequence: CAWSPANQETQYF. CDR3 sequence (DNA): TGTGCCTGGAGTCCAGCAAACCAAGAGACCCAGTACTTC.